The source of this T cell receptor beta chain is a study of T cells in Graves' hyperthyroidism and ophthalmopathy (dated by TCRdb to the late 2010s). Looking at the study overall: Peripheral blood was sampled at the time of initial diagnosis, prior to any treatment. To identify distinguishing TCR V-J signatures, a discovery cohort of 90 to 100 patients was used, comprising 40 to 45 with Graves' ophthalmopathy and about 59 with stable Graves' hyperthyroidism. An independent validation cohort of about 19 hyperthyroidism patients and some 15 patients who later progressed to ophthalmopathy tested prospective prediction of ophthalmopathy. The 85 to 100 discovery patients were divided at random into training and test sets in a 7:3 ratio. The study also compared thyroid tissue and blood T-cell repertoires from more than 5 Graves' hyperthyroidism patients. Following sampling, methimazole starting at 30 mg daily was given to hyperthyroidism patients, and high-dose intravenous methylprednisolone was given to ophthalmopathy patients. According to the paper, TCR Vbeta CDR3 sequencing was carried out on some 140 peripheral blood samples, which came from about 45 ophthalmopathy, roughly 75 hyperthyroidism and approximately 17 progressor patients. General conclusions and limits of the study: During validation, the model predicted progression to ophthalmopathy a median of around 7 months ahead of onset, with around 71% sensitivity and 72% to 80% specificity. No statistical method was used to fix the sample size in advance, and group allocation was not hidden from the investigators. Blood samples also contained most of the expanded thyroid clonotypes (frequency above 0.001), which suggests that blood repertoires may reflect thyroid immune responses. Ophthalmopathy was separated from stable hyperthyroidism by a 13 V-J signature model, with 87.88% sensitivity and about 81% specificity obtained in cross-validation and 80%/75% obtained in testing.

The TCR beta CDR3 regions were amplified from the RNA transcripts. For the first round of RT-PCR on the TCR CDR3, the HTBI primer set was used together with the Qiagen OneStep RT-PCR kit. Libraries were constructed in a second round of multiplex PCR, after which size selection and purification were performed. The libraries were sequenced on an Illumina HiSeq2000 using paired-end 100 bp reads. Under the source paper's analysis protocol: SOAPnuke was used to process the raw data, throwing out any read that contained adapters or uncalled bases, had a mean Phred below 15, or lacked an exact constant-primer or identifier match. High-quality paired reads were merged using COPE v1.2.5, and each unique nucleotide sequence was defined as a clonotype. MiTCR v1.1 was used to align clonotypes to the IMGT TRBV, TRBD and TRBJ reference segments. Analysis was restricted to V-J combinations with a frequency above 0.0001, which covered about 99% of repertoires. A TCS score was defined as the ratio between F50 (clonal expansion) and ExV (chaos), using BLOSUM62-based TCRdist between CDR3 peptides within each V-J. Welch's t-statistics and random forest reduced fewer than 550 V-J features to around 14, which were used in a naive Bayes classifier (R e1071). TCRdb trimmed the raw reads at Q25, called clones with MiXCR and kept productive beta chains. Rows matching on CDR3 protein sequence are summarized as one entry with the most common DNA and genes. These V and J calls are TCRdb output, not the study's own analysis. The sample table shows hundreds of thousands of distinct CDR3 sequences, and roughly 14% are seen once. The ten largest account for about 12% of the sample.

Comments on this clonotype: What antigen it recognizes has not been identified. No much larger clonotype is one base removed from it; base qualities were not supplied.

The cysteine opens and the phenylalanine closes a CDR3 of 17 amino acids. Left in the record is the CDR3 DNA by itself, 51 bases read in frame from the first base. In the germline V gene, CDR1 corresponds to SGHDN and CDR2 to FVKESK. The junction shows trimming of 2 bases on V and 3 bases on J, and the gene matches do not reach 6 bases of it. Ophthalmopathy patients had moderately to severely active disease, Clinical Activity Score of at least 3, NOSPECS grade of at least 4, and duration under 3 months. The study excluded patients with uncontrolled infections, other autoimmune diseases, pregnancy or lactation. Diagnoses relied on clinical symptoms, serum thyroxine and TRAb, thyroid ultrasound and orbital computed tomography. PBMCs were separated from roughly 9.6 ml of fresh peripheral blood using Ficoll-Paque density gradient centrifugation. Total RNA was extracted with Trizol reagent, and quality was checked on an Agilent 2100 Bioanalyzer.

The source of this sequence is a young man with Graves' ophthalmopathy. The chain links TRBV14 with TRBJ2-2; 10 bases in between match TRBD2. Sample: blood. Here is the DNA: TGTGCCAGCAGCCAACATAGCGGGAGGTGGGACACCGGGGAGCTGTTTTTT. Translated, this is CASSQHSGRWDTGELFF.